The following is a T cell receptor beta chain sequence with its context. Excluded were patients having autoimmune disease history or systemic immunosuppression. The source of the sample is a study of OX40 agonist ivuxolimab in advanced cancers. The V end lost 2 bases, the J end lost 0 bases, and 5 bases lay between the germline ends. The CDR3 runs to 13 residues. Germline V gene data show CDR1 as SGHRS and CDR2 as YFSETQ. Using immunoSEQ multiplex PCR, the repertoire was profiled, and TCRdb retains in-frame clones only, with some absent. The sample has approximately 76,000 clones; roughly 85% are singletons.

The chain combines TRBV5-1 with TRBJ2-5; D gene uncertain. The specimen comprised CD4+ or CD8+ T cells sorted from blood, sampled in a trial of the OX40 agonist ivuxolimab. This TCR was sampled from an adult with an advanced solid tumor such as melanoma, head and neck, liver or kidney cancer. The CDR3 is CASSLMDQETQYF. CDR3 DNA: TGCGCCAGCAGCTTAATGGACCAAGAGACCCAGTACTTC.